The 19 T cell receptor beta chains reported below all come from one sample, sequenced in a study of memory CD4+ T cells and cytomegalovirus serostatus. The table came from immunoSEQ multiplex PCR; TCRdb's copy has only in-frame clones and leaves some out. The sample holds about 42,000 clones; around 78% are singletons and the top ten take 0.94%. Single viable CD3+CD4+CD8-CD45RO+ cells were sorted as the memory CD4+ T cells. The sample taken for sequencing was memory CD4+ T cells from blood. These receptors were obtained from an adult in good health and CMV-seronegative.

This clone appeared a single time. V gene TRBV12-5 combines with J gene TRBJ1-2; D is unresolved. Germline CDR1 LGHNT, CDR2 FRNRAP. Trimming shortened V by 4 bases and J by 8 bases, and 14 bases separated the two germline ends. The CDR3 loop spans 13 amino acids. The CDR3 nucleotides are TGTGCTAGTGGTTACGGTCAAGGCGAAGGCTACACCTTC. Translated: CASGYGQGEGYTF.

This clone was found a few times. The gene calls are TRBV14 and TRBJ1-1; 7 nucleotides agree with TRBD1. The CDR3 covers 16 residues. Germline V gene data show CDR1 as SGHDN and CDR2 as FVKESK. V was pared by 4 bases and J by 1 base, with 9 bases of the junction left unmatched. The CDR3 DNA reads TGTGCCAGCAGCCCCCACGGACAGGTAGGGAACACTGAAGCTTTCTTT. This translates into CASSPHGQVGNTEAFF.

The chain employs TRBV18 and TRBJ2-3, with 11 bases matching TRBD2. The CDR3 is made up of 17 amino acids. The junction had 7 bases not matched to a gene; V was cut back by 3 bases and J by 2 bases. Per the germline V gene, CDR1 is KGHSH and CDR2 is LQKENI. The CDR3 nucleotides are TGTGCCAGCTCACCGGTGCGACTAGCGGGGCACACAGATACGCAGTATTTT. Its protein product is CASSPVRLAGHTDTQYF.

The chain links TRBV7-9 to TRBJ1-4; perhaps TRBD1 as D (5 bases). This CDR3 has 14 amino acids. V lost 3 bases and J lost 7, with 12 bases in between. The germline V gene has CDR1 SEHNR and CDR2 FQNEAQ (reference sequence). The CDR3 nucleotides are TGTGCCAGCAGCTTCACAGGAGAGAGTGAAAAACTGTTTTTT. As protein: CASSFTGESEKLFF.

The rearrangement joins TRBV30 to TRBJ1-3; no clear D gene. Germline V lookup: CDR1 GTSNPN, CDR2 SVGIG (reference sequence). Trimming shortened V by 7 bases and J by 3 bases, and 13 bases separated the two germline ends. This CDR3 spans 13 amino acids. Here the CDR3 reads CASFPGFGNTIYF. In DNA, the CDR3 is TGTGCCTCCTTTCCGGGGTTTGGAAACACCATATATTTT.

This sequence joins TRBV27 and TRBJ1-5, with 7 nucleotides matching TRBD1. Germline values: CDR1 MNHEY, CDR2 SMNVEV (reference sequence). The CDR3 is 15 amino acids. The J segment lost 3 bases and the V segment lost 3 bases, leaving 5 bases of the junction unmatched. CDR3 in amino acids: CASSFQKGANQPQHF. The DNA for the CDR3 is TGTGCCAGCAGTTTCCAAAAGGGGGCCAATCAGCCCCAGCATTTT.

This sequence joins TRBV28 and TRBJ1-1, with D unresolved. Trimming cost V 2 bases and J 5 bases, with 9 bases left between them. The germline gives CDR1 MDHEN, CDR2 SYDVKM. This CDR3 comprises 13 residues. The CDR3 sequence is CASSLDVGTEAFF. The CDR3 nucleotides are TGTGCCAGCAGTTTAGATGTCGGAACTGAAGCTTTCTTT.

V is TRBV7-9 and J is TRBJ2-5; 10 positions agree with TRBD1. The CDR3 runs 12 residues. V shed 4 bases, J shed 14 bases, and the junction held 7 bases outside the gene matches. Germline loops: CDR1 SEHNR, CDR2 FQNEAQ (reference sequence). The CDR3 loop is CASSWDRGNRYF. Written as DNA, the CDR3 is TGTGCCAGCAGCTGGGACAGGGGCAACCGCTACTTC. Complete variable domain (other parts from reference TRBV7-9 and TRBJ2-5): DTGVSQNPRHKITKRGQNVTFRCDPISEHNRLYWYRQTLGQGPEFLTYFQNEAQLEKSRLLSDRFSAERPKGSFSTLEIQRTEQGDSAMYLCASSWDRGNRYFGPGTRLLVL.

The V gene is TRBV4-2, the J gene TRBJ2-5, with D unclear. Trimming cost V 0 bases and J 2 bases, with 7 bases left between them. This CDR3 contains 14 residues. CDR1 and CDR2 from the germline V gene are LGHNA and YNFKEQ. The DNA for the CDR3 is TGTGCCAGCAGCCAAGATCCAGGTCAAGAGACCCAGTACTTC. Residues: CASSQDPGQETQYF.

V is TRBV6-5 and J is TRBJ1-5, with D possibly matching TRBD1 (5 bases). V shed 2 bases and J shed 7 bases, with 9 bases lying between them. Germline-derived CDR1 and CDR2 are MNHEY and SVGAGI. The CDR3 consists of 13 residues. The CDR3 is CASSYREGQPQHF. The CDR3 bases are TGTGCCAGCAGTTACCGGGAGGGGCAGCCCCAGCATTTT.

This chain joins TRBV30 and TRBJ1-4, with TRBD1 matching 8 bases. V was pared by 2 bases and J by 7 bases, with 6 bases of the junction left unmatched. This CDR3 contains 14 residues. The germline V gene has CDR1 GTSNPN and CDR2 SVGIG (reference sequence). DNA of the CDR3: TGTGCCTGGAGTAAGGCAGGGGGCTTTGAAAAACTGTTTTTT. Translating gives CAWSKAGGFEKLFF. Using reference TRBV30 and TRBJ1-4 for the parts outside the CDR3, the full variable domain is SQTIHQWPATLVQPVGSPLSLECTVEGTSNPNLYWYRQAAGRGLQLLFYSVGIGQISSEVPQNLSASRPQDRQFILSSKKLLLSDSGFYLCAWSKAGGFEKLFFGSGTQLSVL.

The rearrangement joins TRBV28 to TRBJ1-6; possibly TRBD1 for D (5 bases). The CDR3 extends over 14 amino acids. Germline-derived CDR1 and CDR2 are MDHEN and SYDVKM. Trimming removed 7 bases from V and 5 bases from J, with 12 bases in between. The chain's CDR3 is CASTPGRDNSPLHF. Here the CDR3 DNA reads TGTGCCAGCACCCCGGGACGAGATAATTCACCCCTCCACTTT. Full variable domain (rest looked up from reference TRBV28 and TRBJ1-6): DVKVTQSSRYLVKRTGEKVFLECVQDMDHENMFWYRQDPGLGLRLIYFSYDVKMKEKGDIPEGYSVSREKKERFSLILESASTNQTSMYLCASTPGRDNSPLHFGNGTRLTVT.

This clone has a single count. CDR3 in amino acids: CASSPGTGLDQPQHF. CDR3 coding DNA: TGTGCCAGCAGTCCCGGGACAGGGCTTGATCAGCCCCAGCATTTT. This chain connects TRBV27 to TRBJ1-5; 9 bases are shared with TRBD1. Germline V gene sequence: CDR1 MNHEY, CDR2 SMNVEV (reference sequence). CDR3 size: 15 residues. Trimming at V came to 5 bases and at J to 5 bases, leaving 7 bases not matched to a gene.

This chain links TRBV19 with TRBJ1-2, with 8 positions matching TRBD1. The CDR3 contains 15 residues. Trimming took 6 bases from V and 6 from J; bases not matched to a gene: 12. Germline values: CDR1 LNHDA, CDR2 SQIVND (reference sequence). The CDR3 nucleotides read TGTGCCAGTAGACCTCAGGGGGCGGCAAGGGATGGCTACACCTTC. Encoded protein: CASRPQGAARDGYTF.

The V gene is TRBV9, the J gene TRBJ2-7; 11 bases fit TRBD1. CDR3 size: 15 residues. J gave up 5 bases and V 0 bases, and 4 bases lay outside the gene matches. From germline, CDR1 is SGDLS and CDR2 YYNGEE. The CDR3 sequence is CASSVGTGGWNEQYF. The DNA of the CDR3 is TGTGCCAGCAGCGTAGGGACAGGGGGCTGGAACGAGCAGTACTTC.

CDR3 protein: CASSHTDWGMSSYEQYF. In DNA form, the CDR3 reads TGCGCCAGCAGCCATACCGACTGGGGGATGAGCTCCTACGAGCAGTACTTC. The chain couples TRBV4-1 to TRBJ2-7; the D gene could be TRBD1 or TRBD2 (5 bases each). Germline V lookup: CDR1 MGHRA, CDR2 YSYEKL. The CDR3 loop spans 17 amino acids. V lost 3 bases and J 0 bases, leaving 18 bases between the germline ends.

This clone was picked up a small number of times. The chain joins TRBV7-2 to TRBJ1-5; possible D gene TRBD1, 6 bases. Germline CDR1 SGHTA, CDR2 FQGNSA. Trimming shortened V by 1 base and J by 7 bases, and 14 bases separated the two germline ends. The CDR3 has 15 amino acids. The CDR3 DNA sequence: TGTGCCAGCAGCTTAGAGGGGGGGAAGAACCAGCCCCAGCATTTT. Translation gives CASSLEGGKNQPQHF. The entire variable domain, with the rest obtained from reference TRBV7-2 and TRBJ1-5, is as follows: GAGVSQSPSNKVTEKGKDVELRCDPISGHTALYWYRQSLGQGLEFLIYFQGNSAPDKSGLPSDRFSAERTGGSVSTLTIQRTQQEDSAVYLCASSLEGGKNQPQHFGDGTRLSIL.

The chain couples TRBV28 to TRBJ1-1, with a tentative D call TRBD1 (5 bases). The CDR3 contains 15 residues. Between the trimmed V and J ends, which lost 5 bases and 0 bases, there was a span of 13 bases. Germline V CDR1 and CDR2: MDHEN, SYDVKM. The CDR3 coding sequence is TGTGCCAGCAGTCCAACGCAGGGTATGAACACTGAAGCTTTCTTT. It yields the protein CASSPTQGMNTEAFF.

On this clone itself: The junction departs from the called germline gene at one end, perhaps through a read error. The V and J genes are TRBV18 and TRBJ2-3; tentative D call: TRBD2 (6 bases). Germline V gene lookup returns CDR1 KGHSH and CDR2 LQKENI. This CDR3 is 14 amino acids long. CDR3 region: CASTPGLHTDTQYF. CDR3 nucleotides: TGTGCCAGCACACCGGGACTCCACACAGATACGCAGTATTTT.